The next 30 T cell receptor beta chains were all read from a single sample in a study of response to subunit inactivated influenza vaccine. TCRdb ran MiXCR on the RT-PCR reads and lists one entry per CDR3 protein. The sample consists of fewer than 800,000 distinct CDR3 sequences, roughly 14% of them appearing once. Sequencing used PBMCs from blood, obtained about 13 days after vaccination. All receptors come from a man aged 45-60 years who received an inactivated influenza vaccine.

This clonotype was seen at least ten times. This chain joins TRBV12-3 or TRBV12-4 and TRBJ2-2, with D maybe TRBD1 (5 bases). V was pared by 3 bases and J by 4 bases, with 6 bases between. The CDR3 contains 13 residues. The CDR3 DNA reads as TGTGCCAGCAGTTTGACAGTCACCGGGGAGCTGTTTTTT. Translating it yields CASSLTVTGELFF.

The V call is TRBV4-1, the J call TRBJ2-1, with a possible D match to TRBD1 (6 bases). The germline V gene has CDR1 MGHRA and CDR2 YSYEKL. The germline V and J ends were trimmed by 3 bases and 8 bases, with 17 bases remaining between them. The CDR3 contains 15 residues. The CDR3 is CASSQGASSPYEQFF. CDR3 DNA sequence: TGCGCCAGCAGCCAGGGGGCGTCTAGTCCCTATGAGCAGTTCTTC.

Worth noting for this clonotype: At one end, the junction sequence differs from germline, possibly due to a read error. The genes are TRBV5-1 and TRBJ2-1; 12 nucleotides agree with TRBD2. Looked up from germline, CDR1 is SGHRS and CDR2 is YFSETQ. There are 16 residues in the CDR3. Here the CDR3 DNA reads TGCGCCAGCACCTTGACTAGCGGGAGTCCCTACAATGAGCAGTTCTTC. It translates to CASTLTSGSPYNEQFF. Full variable domain (outside the CDR3, taken from reference TRBV5-1 and TRBJ2-1): KAGVTQTPRYLIKTRGQQVTLSCSPISGHRSVSWYQQTPGQGLQFLFEYFSETQRNKGNFPGRFSGRQFSNSRSEMNVSTLELGDSALYLCASTLTSGSPYNEQFFGPGTRLTVL.

This clonotype turned up a few times. The rearrangement links TRBV7-8 to TRBJ2-2; weak D call: TRBD1 (7 bases). V gave up 1 base and J gave up 0 bases, with 15 bases separating them. Germline V gene sequence: CDR1 SGHVS, CDR2 FQNEAQ. The length of the CDR3 is 18 residues. This chain's CDR3 is CASSLGSGGLTNTGELFF. CDR3 DNA sequence: TGTGCCAGCAGCTTAGGCTCAGGGGGGCTGACGAACACCGGGGAGCTGTTTTTT.

This clonotype appeared a few times. The chain has TRBV10-3 and TRBJ2-3; 11 bases line up with TRBD2. CDR3 size: 16 residues. From germline, CDR1 is ENHRY and CDR2 SYGVKD. Trimming took 3 bases from V and 2 from J; bases not matched to a gene: 4. CDR3 residues: CAISEGLAGYTDTQYF. The CDR3 coding sequence is TGTGCCATCAGTGAAGGACTAGCGGGTTACACAGATACGCAGTATTTT.

This clonotype was seen a handful of times. The rearrangement joins TRBV7-2 to TRBJ1-5; no clear D. Trimming took 5 bases from V and 7 from J, leaving 12 bases between them. This CDR3 spans 13 amino acids. Germline V gene data show CDR1 as SGHTA and CDR2 as FQGNSA. The CDR3 sequence is CASSARTVQPQHF. DNA of the CDR3: TGTGCCAGCAGCGCCAGGACGGTCCAGCCCCAGCATTTT. The full variable domain, with the rest looked up from reference TRBV7-2 and TRBJ1-5, is GAGVSQSPSNKVTEKGKDVELRCDPISGHTALYWYRQSLGQGLEFLIYFQGNSAPDKSGLPSDRFSAERTGGSVSTLTIQRTQQEDSAVYLCASSARTVQPQHFGDGTRLSIL.

There are a few counts of this clonotype. This rearrangement joins TRBV15 to TRBJ2-7; no firm D call. V was trimmed by 0 bases and J by 2 bases, leaving 5 bases between them. Looked up from germline, CDR1 is LNHNV and CDR2 is YYDKDF (reference sequence). The CDR3 contains 13 residues. The CDR3 is CATSRDIPYEQYF. In nucleotides, the CDR3 is TGTGCCACCAGCAGAGATATTCCCTACGAGCAGTACTTC.

This chain connects TRBV7-2 to TRBJ2-7, with 8 bases matching TRBD1. Germline V gives CDR1 SGHTA, CDR2 FQGNSA. V gave up 5 bases and J gave up 9 bases; unmatched junction bases: 3. The CDR3 has 11 residues. The CDR3 coding sequence is TGTGCCAGCAGCCAACAGGGGGGGCAGTACTTC. Its protein product is CASSQQGGQYF.

This clonotype was seen ten or more times. The chain couples TRBV27 to TRBJ1-1; D not resolved. V lost 2 bases and J 5 bases, leaving 9 bases between the germline ends. Germline V gene lookup returns CDR1 MNHEY and CDR2 SMNVEV (reference sequence). The CDR3 has 13 amino acids. The CDR3: CASSLSRGTEAFF. The CDR3 DNA reads as TGTGCCAGCAGTTTAAGTAGAGGGACTGAAGCTTTCTTT.

This chain links TRBV2 with TRBJ2-5; D tentatively fits TRBD1 or TRBD2 (5 bases each). The CDR3 runs to 14 residues. Germline V CDR1 and CDR2: SNHLY, FYNNEI. V lost 9 bases and J lost 2, with 16 bases in between. The CDR3 here is CASRDGTVQETQYF. The DNA of the CDR3 is TGTGCCAGTAGAGACGGGACGGTACAAGAGACCCAGTACTTC.

The chain is built from TRBV27 and TRBJ2-1; the match to TRBD2 covers 13 bases. This CDR3 is 15 amino acids long. V gave up 5 bases and J gave up 7 bases; unmatched junction bases: 5. From germline, CDR1 is MNHEY and CDR2 SMNVEV (reference sequence). The CDR3 DNA is TGTGCCAGCAGTCCGGGGACTAGCGGGGTAAATGAGCAGTTCTTC. Encoded protein: CASSPGTSGVNEQFF.

This clonotype came up many times. DNA for the CDR3: TGTGCCAGCAGCCAAGGCTATCTTTCAGGGCAATACTACGAGCAGTACTTC. Translation gives CASSQGYLSGQYYEQYF. V gene TRBV3-1 combines with J gene TRBJ2-7, with D possibly matching TRBD1 (5 bases). V was trimmed by 1 base and J by 3 bases, leaving 19 bases between them. CDR1 is LGHDT, CDR2 YNNKEL, per germline (reference sequence). The CDR3 is 17 residues long.

Only a few counts were recorded for this clonotype. The CDR3 DNA is TGTGCCAGCAGCTTGATCCCAAGTGGTACCGGGGAGCTGTTTTTT. Translating gives CASSLIPSGTGELFF. The chain links TRBV5-6 to TRBJ2-2; D gene unclear. The CDR3 has 15 residues. Trimming left V 1 base short and J 5 bases short, with 12 bases between. Germline CDR1 reads SGHDT; CDR2 reads YYEEEE.

This clonotype was found a few times. The chain employs TRBV29-1 and TRBJ2-5, with D perhaps matching TRBD2 (6 bases). The CDR3 sequence is 14 residues long. Per the germline V gene, CDR1 is SQVTM and CDR2 is ANQGSEA. The V end lost 8 bases, the J end lost 5 bases, and 21 bases lay between the germline ends. Here the CDR3 reads CSTNGGGVRETQYF. The CDR3 coding sequence is TGCAGCACCAACGGAGGAGGGGTGCGGGAGACCCAGTACTTC. Full variable domain (rest looked up from reference TRBV29-1 and TRBJ2-5): SAVISQKPSRDICQRGTSLTIQCQVDSQVTMMFWYRQQPGQSLTLIATANQGSEATYESGFVIDKFPISRPNLTFSTLTVSNMSPEDSSIYLCSTNGGGVRETQYFGPGTRLLVL.

In this sample, this clonotype turned up a few times. The chain joins TRBV15 to TRBJ2-1; 8 nucleotides agree with TRBD2. Looked up from germline, CDR1 is LNHNV and CDR2 is YYDKDF (reference sequence). V gave up 0 bases and J gave up 7 bases; unmatched junction bases: 14. CDR3 size: 18 residues. Here the CDR3 reads CATSRDPFDSGMVNEQFF. The CDR3 region has the DNA TGTGCCACCAGCAGAGACCCCTTTGATAGCGGGATGGTTAATGAGCAGTTCTTC.

This clonotype was counted between two and nine times. This rearrangement joins TRBV4-1 to TRBJ2-3, with 7 bases that match TRBD2. The CDR3 totals 22 residues. CDR1 and CDR2 (germline): MGHRA, YSYEKL. Germline trimming cut 1 base from V and 3 bases from J; bases unmatched to any gene: 25. The CDR3 nucleotides are TGCGCCAGCAGCCAAGCGGTAGGGAGGAGCGGGGAAAGCCCAGGAAGAACAGATACGCAGTATTTT. Its protein is CASSQAVGRSGESPGRTDTQYF.

There are many counts of this clonotype. This sequence joins TRBV6-2 or TRBV6-3 and TRBJ2-7, with 7 bases lining up with TRBD2. With 2 bases clipped from V and 7 bases from J, the junction kept 2 bases outside the gene matches. CDR1 and CDR2 from the germline V gene are MNHEY and SVGEGT. There are 12 residues in the CDR3. CDR3 region: CASSYGAGEQYF. The DNA for the CDR3 is TGTGCCAGCAGTTACGGAGCGGGGGAGCAGTACTTC.

At least ten counts were recorded for this clonotype. The V gene is TRBV11-2, the J gene TRBJ2-3; 9 bases line up with TRBD2. This CDR3 spans 18 amino acids. Germline V gene sequence: CDR1 SGHAT, CDR2 FQNNGV. Trimming cost V 2 bases and J 2 bases; bases outside gene matches: 11. The CDR3 DNA sequence: TGTGCCAGCAGCTTAAGCACCCCCGCTAGCGGGGTCACAGATACGCAGTATTTT. Protein product: CASSLSTPASGVTDTQYF.

V and J are TRBV5-1 and TRBJ2-3; 9 bases are a match to TRBD2. Per the germline V gene, CDR1 is SGHRS and CDR2 is YFSETQ. Unmatched junction bases numbered 13, after V lost 8 bases and J lost 3 bases. This CDR3 contains 16 residues. In DNA form, the CDR3 reads TGCGCCAGTAGCCCCTTAGCGGGAGTGGCTACAGATACGCAGTATTTT. Protein product: CASSPLAGVATDTQYF. The full variable domain, in which reference TRBV5-1 and TRBJ2-3 provide the parts outside the CDR3, is KAGVTQTPRYLIKTRGQQVTLSCSPISGHRSVSWYQQTPGQGLQFLFEYFSETQRNKGNFPGRFSGRQFSNSRSEMNVSTLELGDSALYLCASSPLAGVATDTQYFGPGTRLTVL.

The chain recombines TRBV28 with TRBJ2-7; 7 nucleotides line up with TRBD1. CDR1 is MDHEN, CDR2 SYDVKM, per germline. Germline trimming cut 7 bases from V and 4 bases from J; bases unmatched to any gene: 7. This CDR3 is 13 amino acids long. CDR3 protein: CASMGQNSYEQYF. The CDR3 region has the DNA TGTGCCAGCATGGGACAGAACTCATACGAGCAGTACTTC.

This chain joins TRBV5-1 and TRBJ2-4, with 12 bases aligning to TRBD2. The CDR3 spans 14 residues. The germline V gene has CDR1 SGHRS and CDR2 YFSETQ. J was trimmed by 8 bases and V by 4 bases; bases with no gene match: 4. The CDR3 region is CASSPSGRADIQYF. In DNA, the CDR3 is TGCGCCAGCAGCCCTAGCGGGAGGGCCGACATTCAGTACTTC.

The chain is built from TRBV4-2 and TRBJ2-2; 8 nucleotides agree with TRBD2. J lost 7 bases, V lost 1 base, and 5 bases had no gene match. Germline assignment: CDR1 LGHNA and CDR2 YNFKEQ. This CDR3 region has 15 residues. The DNA for the CDR3 is TGTGCCAGCAGCCAAGGTGGGACTAGAGGCGGGGAGCTGTTTTTT. This sequence encodes CASSQGGTRGGELFF.

This clonotype turned up a few times. This chain uses TRBV4-1 with TRBJ2-7; D is possibly TRBD2 (6 bases). CDR3 length: 15 residues. Germline CDR1 and CDR2: MGHRA and YSYEKL. V lost 1 base to trimming and J lost 5 bases, with 15 bases between them. Here the CDR3 reads CASSQAAGREHEQYF. CDR3 in DNA: TGCGCCAGCAGCCAAGCTGCGGGAAGGGAACACGAGCAGTACTTC.

This clonotype turned up a few times. The chain uses TRBV28 and TRBJ1-1; possibly TRBD1 for D (5 bases). CDR3 length: 11 amino acids. V was clipped by 2 bases and J by 10 bases, with 8 bases between them. Germline assignment: CDR1 MDHEN and CDR2 SYDVKM. For the CDR3, the DNA is TGTGCCAGCAGTTTACTGGGGCGAGCTTTCTTT. This sequence encodes CASSLLGRAFF.

This clonotype came up a few times. The V and J genes are TRBV29-1 and TRBJ2-3, with TRBD1 matching over 9 bases. This CDR3 is 14 amino acids long. CDR1 and CDR2 (germline): SQVTM, ANQGSEA. V lost 6 bases, J lost 1 base, and 5 bases stayed unmatched. The CDR3 sequence is CSVNRQGGTDTQYF. The CDR3 bases are TGCAGCGTAAATAGACAGGGGGGCACAGATACGCAGTATTTT.

This clonotype appeared many times. The chain is built from TRBV20-1 and TRBJ1-6; 8 bases line up with TRBD1. This CDR3 is 15 amino acids long. Trimming cost V 3 bases and J 7 bases; bases outside gene matches: 8. From germline, CDR1 is DFQATT and CDR2 SNEGSKA (reference sequence). CDR3 DNA sequence: TGCAGTGCTAGGTCCCAGGGGGCGCAAAATTCACCCCTCCACTTT. This sequence encodes CSARSQGAQNSPLHF.

The V gene is TRBV5-1, the J gene TRBJ2-1; D is unclear. Trimming shortened V by 4 bases and J by 9 bases, and 14 bases separated the two germline ends. CDR3 length: 13 residues. CDR1 is SGHRS, CDR2 YFSETQ, per germline. CDR3 amino acids: CASSPDPLGEQFF. In DNA form, the CDR3 reads TGCGCCAGCAGCCCGGACCCTCTGGGTGAGCAGTTCTTC. Full variable domain (rest looked up from reference TRBV5-1 and TRBJ2-1): KAGVTQTPRYLIKTRGQQVTLSCSPISGHRSVSWYQQTPGQGLQFLFEYFSETQRNKGNFPGRFSGRQFSNSRSEMNVSTLELGDSALYLCASSPDPLGEQFFGPGTRLTVL.

The genes are TRBV6-1 and TRBJ2-3; possible D gene TRBD2, 7 bases. Germline V gene lookup returns CDR1 MNHNS and CDR2 SASEGT. Trimming took off 8 bases at V and 4 bases at J, with 16 bases between the two ends. CDR3 length: 14 residues. The DNA of the CDR3 is TGTGCCAGCCGTCGGGGGGCTGGTGCAGATACGCAGTATTTT. Its translation: CASRRGAGADTQYF.

This clonotype turned up a few times. The chain carries TRBV4-1 and TRBJ2-7; perhaps TRBD1 as D (5 bases). The CDR3 covers 13 residues. V was trimmed by 4 bases and J by 3 bases, leaving 10 bases between them. Germline assignment: CDR1 MGHRA and CDR2 YSYEKL. The CDR3 spells CASSPFQGYEQYF. In DNA, the CDR3 is TGCGCCAGCAGCCCCTTTCAGGGCTACGAGCAGTACTTC.

The chain carries TRBV28 and TRBJ2-5, with D possibly called TRBD1 or TRBD2 (5 bases each). V lost 2 bases and J lost 5, with 12 bases in between. Germline assignment: CDR1 MDHEN and CDR2 SYDVKM. The CDR3 runs 14 residues. The CDR3 DNA sequence: TGTGCCAGCAGTTTAGGGGACGGTGGGGAGACCCAGTACTTC. It encodes CASSLGDGGETQYF.